This T cell receptor (beta chain) was found in a study of shared clonotypes between healthy human individuals. The CDR3 contains 11 residues. Germline V CDR1 and CDR2: GTSNPN, SVGIG (reference sequence). The ends lost 1 base at V and 14 bases at J; junction bases unmatched: 4. Roughly 93 million PBMCs supplied genomic DNA for unsorted samples. The data were produced by immunoSEQ multiplex PCR, yet TCRdb's version contains in-frame clones alone and is incomplete. The sample has 450,000 to 500,000 clones; 70% to 85% are singletons. Input material: PBMCs. The J gene is TRBJ2-1, the V gene TRBV30, with 8 positions matching TRBD2. The sequence was obtained from a middle-aged woman in good health. Some clones in this sample may be carry-over from other donors' samples. CDR3: CAWSAAGVEFF. DNA for the CDR3: TGTGCCTGGAGTGCAGCGGGAGTTGAGTTCTTC.